The 14 T cell receptor beta chains listed next were all sequenced from one sample in a study of regulatory T cells in long-lasting Graves disease. Construction of the TCR beta libraries employed iRepertoire HTBI primers in conjunction with Arm-PCR of CDR3 regions. Using its own MiXCR run on the multiplex PCR reads, TCRdb lists one record per CDR3 protein. The sample consists of more than 350,000 distinct CDR3 sequences, under 15% of them appearing once. Sample time point: newly diagnosed GD, antithyroid drugs for less than 3 months. With RNA extracted from PBMCs as input, the TCR library was made. This sample also belongs to another study, concerning T cells in Graves' hyperthyroidism and ophthalmopathy.

This specimen consisted of peripheral blood mononuclear cells (PBMCs), obtained at new diagnosis, from a patient treated with antithyroid drugs. These TCRs come from a woman aged 25-40 years with Graves disease.

This clonotype was observed a handful of times. The gene calls are TRBV15 and TRBJ1-6; unclear D gene. V was shortened by 5 bases and J by 9 bases, with 11 bases between the two germline ends. CDR1 LNHNV and CDR2 YYDKDF come from the germline V gene (reference sequence). The CDR3 runs to 13 residues. The CDR3 sequence is CATSFDMASPLHF. The CDR3 region has the DNA TGTGCCACCAGCTTCGACATGGCTTCACCCCTCCACTTT.

This clonotype was seen a handful of times. The rearrangement links TRBV3-1 to TRBJ2-1; tentative D call: TRBD2 (6 bases). Germline lookup yields CDR1 LGHDT and CDR2 YNNKEL (reference sequence). Trimming removed 4 bases at V and 5 bases at J, with 24 bases between. The CDR3 extends over 18 amino acids. The DNA for the CDR3 is TGTGCCAGCAGCCCATTCGACCGGGACTTAGGGCTCCACAATGAGCAGTTCTTC. Protein product: CASSPFDRDLGLHNEQFF.

This clonotype was seen repeatedly, ten times or more. V and J are TRBV27 and TRBJ1-1; D not resolved. The CDR3 extends over 13 amino acids. Per the germline V gene, CDR1 is MNHEY and CDR2 is SMNVEV (reference sequence). The V gene lost 5 bases and the J gene lost 1 base, with 8 bases spanning the gap. The CDR3 DNA sequence: TGTGCCAGCAGTAACCAAGGGAACACTGAAGCTTTCTTT. Protein sequence: CASSNQGNTEAFF.

In its sample, this clonotype was seen many times. The J gene is TRBJ1-1, the V gene TRBV7-9, with D possibly matching TRBD1 (6 bases). Germline lookup yields CDR1 SEHNR and CDR2 FQNEAQ (reference sequence). This CDR3 has 18 residues. V was cut by 3 bases and J by 0 bases, with 20 bases left in between. CDR3 sequence (DNA): TGTGCCAGCAGCTTCGTCGGACAGATACTGAACATGAACACTGAAGCTTTCTTT. It yields the protein CASSFVGQILNMNTEAFF.

This clonotype appeared many times. The rearrangement joins TRBV11-3 to TRBJ2-3; TRBD2 is a possible D gene (5 bases). Per germline, CDR1 SGHNT and CDR2 YENEEA. This CDR3 has 15 residues. Trimming took off 5 bases at V and 6 bases at J, with 18 bases between the two ends. CDR3 in DNA: TGTGCCAGCAGCCCCCTGCCCGGGATGGGGGATACGCAGTATTTT. This sequence encodes CASSPLPGMGDTQYF.

The chain employs TRBV9 and TRBJ2-7, with TRBD2 as a possible D gene (6 bases). Germline V gene sequence: CDR1 SGDLS, CDR2 YYNGEE. The CDR3 is 14 amino acids. V was pared by 0 bases and J by 5 bases, with 12 bases between. CDR3 coding DNA: TGTGCCAGCAGCGTAGACGGGAGTCTGAACGAGCAGTACTTC. It encodes CASSVDGSLNEQYF.

The chain has TRBV19 and TRBJ2-7; 10 bases line up with TRBD1. Germline CDR1 and CDR2: LNHDA and SQIVND (reference sequence). The CDR3 runs to 15 residues. V gave up 3 bases and J gave up 2 bases; unmatched junction bases: 4. The CDR3 DNA reads as TGTGCCAGTAGTATGGGGGACAGGGGCACCTACGAGCAGTACTTC. It translates to CASSMGDRGTYEQYF.

Only a few counts were recorded for this clonotype. The chain has TRBV29-1 and TRBJ1-3; the D gene is possibly TRBD1 (6 bases). V was cut by 3 bases and J by 3 bases, with 12 bases left in between. CDR3 length: 14 residues. The germline V gene encodes CDR1 SQVTM and CDR2 ANQGSEA. The CDR3 sequence is CSVERGRGGNTIYF. The CDR3 DNA follows: TGCAGCGTTGAGAGGGGCAGGGGTGGAAACACCATATATTTT.

There are many counts of this clonotype. The chain uses TRBV7-8 and TRBJ2-1; 8 bases are a match to TRBD2. Germline values: CDR1 SGHVS, CDR2 FQNEAQ. After removal of 1 base from V and 0 bases from J, the junction contained 5 bases not matched to a gene. This CDR3 comprises 17 residues. Here the CDR3 reads CASSLVASGYSYNEQFF. The CDR3 DNA follows: TGTGCCAGCAGCTTAGTGGCTAGCGGGTACTCCTACAATGAGCAGTTCTTC.

In this sample, this clonotype turned up many times. The chain has TRBV19 and TRBJ2-7; D may be TRBD2 (5 bases). Germline assignment: CDR1 LNHDA and CDR2 SQIVND (reference sequence). This CDR3 region has 14 residues. V was trimmed by 1 base and J by 2 bases, leaving 9 bases between them. The chain's CDR3 is CASSIAGGPYEQYF. CDR3 coding DNA: TGTGCCAGTAGTATAGCAGGCGGGCCCTACGAGCAGTACTTC.

This clonotype has only a few counts. CDR3 sequence: CATIGSPPNEQFF. CDR3 in DNA: TGTGCCACCATTGGGAGTCCCCCCAATGAGCAGTTCTTC. The genes are TRBV24-1 and TRBJ2-1, with a tentative D call TRBD2 (5 bases). The CDR3 covers 13 residues. With 8 bases removed from V and 6 bases from J, the gap between germline ends came to 13 bases. CDR1 KGHDR and CDR2 SFDVKD come from the germline V gene.

The V gene is TRBV6-2 or TRBV6-3, the J gene TRBJ1-3; D ambiguous. V lost 11 bases and J lost 0, with 17 bases in between. Germline CDR1 reads MNHEY; CDR2 reads SVGEGT. The CDR3 runs 15 residues. CDR3 sequence (DNA): TGTGCCTCGTCCCACGAGTCCGTCTCTGGAAACACCATATATTTT. This encodes CASSHESVSGNTIYF.

This clonotype was seen many times. This chain uses TRBV20-1 with TRBJ2-3; D possibly uses TRBD1 or TRBD2 (5 bases each). Between the trimmed V and J ends, which lost 5 bases and 4 bases, there was a span of 22 bases. The germline gives CDR1 DFQATT, CDR2 SNEGSKA (reference sequence). This CDR3 comprises 16 residues. DNA for the CDR3: TGCAGTGCTCGGGACCTAGCTTTTGCTAAGGCAGATACGCAGTATTTT. Protein: CSARDLAFAKADTQYF.

This clonotype was counted ten times or more. The rearrangement links TRBV7-9 to TRBJ2-5; a weak D match, TRBD1 (6 bases). The CDR3 is made up of 15 amino acids. Trimming shortened V by 0 bases and J by 2 bases, and 10 bases separated the two germline ends. The germline V gene encodes CDR1 SEHNR and CDR2 FQNEAQ (reference sequence). CDR3 nucleotide sequence: TGTGCCAGCAGCTTAGCCCGGACAGTTCAAGAGACCCAGTACTTC. It specifies CASSLARTVQETQYF.